This section outlines one TCR beta chain sequence together with its context. Germline CDR1 is SNHLY and CDR2 is FYNNEI. The CDR3 runs 12 residues. Trimming left V 3 bases short and J 5 bases short, with 7 bases between. The data stem from a study of shared clonotypes between healthy human individuals. The assay ran at deep level. Each unsorted PBMC replicate got 300 ng genomic DNA, roughly 30,000 genomes. Sequencing was performed with immunoSEQ multiplex PCR; in TCRdb, only in-frame clones are kept and a portion is missing. The sample contains 470,000 or so clones, 70% to 80% of which appear only once. Donors comprised healthy HIV-negative adults lacking recent acute infections or vaccinations. Genomic DNA came from around 100 million PBMCs in unsorted samples.

The V gene is TRBV2, the J gene TRBJ2-5; D unclear. The clonotype comes from a woman in her thirties or forties in good health. Some clones in this sample may be carry-over from other donors' samples. Sequencing used PBMCs. In nucleotides, the CDR3 is TGTGCCAGCAGTGAGGCGAAGGAGACCCAGTACTTC. Translating it yields CASSEAKETQYF.